Listed here are 29 T cell receptor beta chains from one sample, sequenced in a study of blood T cell repertoires in COVID-19. The protocol was immunoSEQ multiplex PCR, while the TCRdb copy is restricted to in-frame clones and leaves out a portion. This sample carries approximately 180,000 clones, more than 75% of them seen once, and the ten largest clones take approximately 5.5%. What was sequenced was peripheral blood. The receptors were sampled from a man aged 35-49 years with active or convalescent COVID-19.

This chain connects TRBV2 to TRBJ1-4, with unresolved D. The CDR3 loop spans 15 amino acids. V was shortened by 4 bases and J by 1 base, with 10 bases between the two germline ends. Germline CDR1 and CDR2: SNHLY and FYNNEI. The CDR3 DNA is TGTGCCAGCAGTGGGAGGAGCGGAACTAATGAAAAACTGTTTTTT. Amino acids: CASSGRSGTNEKLFF.

The chain has TRBV10-3 and TRBJ2-3, with no clear D. There are 15 residues in the CDR3. The germline V gene has CDR1 ENHRY and CDR2 SYGVKD. The ends were cut back, 0 bases at V and 2 bases at J, with 9 bases in the middle. DNA of the CDR3: TGTGCCATCAGTGAGTCGGTGGGCCTCACAGATACGCAGTATTTT. It is translated as CAISESVGLTDTQYF.

The chain couples TRBV28 to TRBJ1-2; maybe TRBD1 (6 bases). This CDR3 is built from 13 residues. Trimming removed 9 bases at V and 8 bases at J, with 19 bases between. Germline V gives CDR1 MDHEN, CDR2 SYDVKM. Here the CDR3 reads CASLRDRRGGYTF. In DNA, the CDR3 is TGTGCCAGTCTTAGAGACAGGCGGGGGGGCTACACCTTC.

The V call is TRBV12-5, the J call TRBJ2-7; D call uncertain. Trimming stripped 3 bases from V and 7 bases from J, with 7 bases between. Germline V gene data show CDR1 as LGHNT and CDR2 as FRNRAP. The CDR3 runs to 11 residues. CDR3 bases: TGTGCTAGTGGTTTAGAGACAGAGCAGTACTTC. It yields the protein CASGLETEQYF. The complete variable domain, with remaining parts taken from reference TRBV12-5 and TRBJ2-7, reads DARVTQTPRHKVTEMGQEVTMRCQPILGHNTVFWYRQTMMQGLELLAYFRNRAPLDDSGMPKDRFSAEMPDATLATLKIQPSEPRDSAVYFCASGLETEQYFGPGTRLTVT.

The rearrangement joins TRBV29-1 to TRBJ1-1; 9 bases fit TRBD1. The CDR3 has 13 residues. The germline V gene has CDR1 SQVTM and CDR2 ANQGSEA. J gave up 5 bases and V 7 bases, and 8 bases lay outside the gene matches. The CDR3 spells CSARDRERTEAFF. In nucleotides, the CDR3 is TGCAGCGCCCGGGACAGGGAAAGGACTGAAGCTTTCTTT.

The chain carries TRBV5-1 and TRBJ1-6, with 10 bases fitting TRBD1. Germline CDR1 and CDR2: SGHRS and YFSETQ. This CDR3 has 19 residues. Trimming at V came to 4 bases and at J to 0 bases, leaving 10 bases not matched to a gene. The CDR3 spells CASSGPGTGEISYNSPLHF. In DNA form, the CDR3 reads TGCGCCAGCAGCGGACCGGGGACAGGGGAGATCTCCTATAATTCACCCCTCCACTTT.

The chain links TRBV6-5 to TRBJ2-1, with D maybe TRBD2 (5 bases). Germline CDR1 reads MNHEY; CDR2 reads SVGAGI. Trimming removed 6 bases from V and 8 bases from J, with 14 bases in between. The CDR3 totals 13 residues. The CDR3 DNA follows: TGTGCCAGCAGGGTACTAGGATTGGATGAGCAGTTCTTC. Protein product: CASRVLGLDEQFF.

The V call is TRBV7-2, the J call TRBJ1-5; the D gene is possibly TRBD1 (5 bases). V shed 2 bases and J shed 7 bases, with 12 bases lying between them. The CDR3 runs 14 residues. CDR1 is SGHTA, CDR2 FQGNSA, per germline. The CDR3 is CASSLRGFGQPQHF. CDR3 in DNA: TGTGCCAGCAGCTTAAGGGGCTTCGGCCAGCCCCAGCATTTT.

The chain uses TRBV5-1 and TRBJ2-1, with a tentative D call TRBD1 (5 bases). V lost 3 bases, J lost 9 bases, and 13 bases lay in between. The CDR3 runs to 13 residues. Germline V gene sequence: CDR1 SGHRS, CDR2 YFSETQ. CDR3 DNA sequence: TGCGCCAGCAGCTCCAGGGAAGGGTCTGAGCAGTTCTTC. The encoded protein is CASSSREGSEQFF. The full variable domain, its missing parts supplied by reference TRBV5-1 and TRBJ2-1, is KAGVTQTPRYLIKTRGQQVTLSCSPISGHRSVSWYQQTPGQGLQFLFEYFSETQRNKGNFPGRFSGRQFSNSRSEMNVSTLELGDSALYLCASSSREGSEQFFGPGTRLTVL.

The rearrangement uses TRBV19 and TRBJ1-1, with D perhaps matching TRBD1 (6 bases). Germline V gene sequence: CDR1 LNHDA, CDR2 SQIVND (reference sequence). V lost 4 bases and J lost 2, with 14 bases in between. This CDR3 is built from 15 residues. The CDR3 bases are TGTGCCAGTAGTAGACCCGGGACACCTAACACTGAAGCTTTCTTT. It is translated as CASSRPGTPNTEAFF.

The count of this clone is one. This rearrangement joins TRBV14 to TRBJ2-5; 8 nucleotides agree with TRBD2. This CDR3 region has 16 residues. Per the germline V gene, CDR1 is SGHDN and CDR2 is FVKESK. V was pared by 0 bases and J by 2 bases, with 5 bases of the junction left unmatched. CDR3 DNA: TGTGCCAGCAGCCAAGAGGGGGGACTAGTACAAGAGACCCAGTACTTC. As protein: CASSQEGGLVQETQYF. Full variable domain (remainder filled in from reference TRBV14 and TRBJ2-5): EAGVTQFPSHSVIEKGQTVTLRCDPISGHDNLYWYRRVMGKEIKFLLHFVKESKQDESGMPNNRFLAERTGGTYSTLKVQPAELEDSGVYFCASSQEGGLVQETQYFGPGTRLLVL.

The chain recombines TRBV5-1 with TRBJ2-7, with a tentative D call TRBD1 (6 bases). This CDR3 comprises 14 residues. V was cut by 0 bases and J by 3 bases, with 10 bases left in between. The V gene's germline CDR1 is SGHRS and CDR2 YFSETQ. Written as DNA, the CDR3 is TGCGCCAGCAGCTTGGCCGGGGACATCTACGAGCAGTACTTC. It codes for CASSLAGDIYEQYF.

The V and J genes are TRBV5-6 and TRBJ1-4; the match to TRBD1 covers 7 bases. V trimming: 5 bases; J trimming: 4 bases; junction bases outside the gene matches: 8. CDR3 size: 15 residues. Per the germline V gene, CDR1 is SGHDT and CDR2 is YYEEEE. CDR3 nucleotides: TGTGCCAGCAGAATAAAACAGGGGATTAATGAAAAACTGTTTTTT. Encoded protein: CASRIKQGINEKLFF. Complete variable domain (other parts from reference TRBV5-6 and TRBJ1-4): DAGVTQSPTHLIKTRGQQVTLRCSPKSGHDTVSWYQQALGQGPQFIFQYYEEEERQRGNFPDRFSGHQFPNYSSELNVNALLLGDSALYLCASRIKQGINEKLFFGSGTQLSVL.

The gene calls are TRBV25-1 and TRBJ2-1; D remains unclear. The V end was cut by 9 bases, the J end by 0 bases, with 9 bases between. Germline values: CDR1 MGHDK, CDR2 SYGVNS. CDR3 length: 13 amino acids. CDR3 nucleotide sequence: TGTGCCAGTAATCCGAGCTCCTACAATGAGCAGTTCTTC. Translation: CASNPSSYNEQFF.

The V call is TRBV6-6, the J call TRBJ1-3, with D perhaps TRBD1 (5 bases). Germline V gene lookup returns CDR1 MNHNY and CDR2 SVGAGI (reference sequence). The CDR3 spans 15 residues. V lost 2 bases and J lost 4, with 12 bases in between. CDR3 amino acids: CASSYMAGPGNTIYF. In nucleotides, the CDR3 is TGTGCCAGCAGTTACATGGCGGGGCCCGGAAACACCATATATTTT.

This chain links TRBV10-3 with TRBJ1-5; D uncertain. The CDR3 loop spans 12 amino acids. With 10 bases removed from V and 10 bases from J, the gap between germline ends came to 17 bases. Germline CDR1 is ENHRY and CDR2 is SYGVKD. As DNA, the CDR3 is TGTGCCACCGCGACAAGGTTAGGACCCCAGCATTTT. The encoded protein is CATATRLGPQHF.

The rearrangement joins TRBV7-6 to TRBJ2-1; 7 bases are a match to TRBD1. Trimming removed 7 bases from V and 3 bases from J; junction bases left unmatched: 9. Germline V lookup: CDR1 SGHVS, CDR2 FNYEAQ. This CDR3 comprises 15 residues. The CDR3 sequence: CASNSGQSLYNEQFF. In DNA form, the CDR3 reads TGTGCCAGCAACTCGGGACAGAGCCTCTACAATGAGCAGTTCTTC.

This chain uses TRBV15 with TRBJ2-1; TRBD1 is a possible D gene (5 bases). The germline gives CDR1 LNHNV, CDR2 YYDKDF (reference sequence). This CDR3 has 17 amino acids. The V end lost 3 bases, the J end lost 0 bases, and 15 bases lay between the germline ends. The CDR3 reads CATSRSARASSYNEQFF. CDR3 DNA: TGTGCCACCAGCAGGTCAGCCAGGGCGAGCTCCTACAATGAGCAGTTCTTC.

V and J are TRBV7-9 and TRBJ1-1; D is undetermined. CDR1 is SEHNR, CDR2 FQNEAQ, per germline (reference sequence). The V gene lost 5 bases and the J gene lost 3 bases, with 10 bases spanning the gap. The CDR3 is made up of 13 amino acids. The CDR3 protein is CASSHEEYTEAFF. The DNA of the CDR3 is TGTGCCAGCAGCCATGAGGAATACACTGAAGCTTTCTTT.

The chain uses TRBV6-1 and TRBJ2-4; TRBD1 aligns across 7 bases. The germline V gene encodes CDR1 MNHNS and CDR2 SASEGT. V gave up 1 base and J gave up 4 bases; unmatched junction bases: 16. This CDR3 spans 19 amino acids. The CDR3 DNA reads as TGTGCCAGCAGTGAAGAGGGGGCGCAGGCGAAATCCATTAAAAACATTCAGTACTTC. It yields the protein CASSEEGAQAKSIKNIQYF.

V and J are TRBV14 and TRBJ2-7; TRBD1 might be the D (5 bases). Trimming shortened V by 5 bases and J by 3 bases, and 17 bases separated the two germline ends. The CDR3 is 15 amino acids. Per the germline V gene, CDR1 is SGHDN and CDR2 is FVKESK. In nucleotides, the CDR3 is TGTGCCAGCAGCAAAGGGTCCTCAGGGTTCTACGAGCAGTACTTC. It codes for CASSKGSSGFYEQYF.

The chain combines TRBV2 with TRBJ1-5; possibly TRBD1 for D (5 bases). Germline CDR1 SNHLY, CDR2 FYNNEI. Trimming left V 4 bases short and J 1 base short, with 11 bases between. The CDR3 spans 15 residues. CDR3 sequence reads: CASSADRSSNQPQHF. Written as DNA, the CDR3 is TGTGCCAGCAGTGCCGACAGAAGCAGCAATCAGCCCCAGCATTTT.

The chain joins TRBV24-1 to TRBJ2-1, with D possibly TRBD2 on 6 matching bases. Germline assignment: CDR1 KGHDR and CDR2 SFDVKD. This CDR3 has 13 residues. V shed 3 bases and J shed 9 bases, with 11 bases lying between them. CDR3 in DNA: TGTGCCACCAGTGATCTTAGGGGAGGTGAGCAGTTCTTC. Its translation is CATSDLRGGEQFF.

This clone turned up a few times. The V call is TRBV6-4, the J call TRBJ2-1; D possibly corresponds to TRBD2 (6 bases). Germline values: CDR1 MRHNA, CDR2 SNTAGT. Trimming cost V 0 bases and J 6 bases, with 12 bases left between them. CDR3 size: 15 residues. CDR3 in DNA: TGTGCCAGCAGTGACTCGCCGACTAGTACCAATGAGCAGTTCTTC. Its translation is CASSDSPTSTNEQFF.

In the case of this clone: This sample includes further DNA sequences coding for the same CDR3. This sequence joins TRBV2 and TRBJ1-1, with 9 bases that match TRBD1. J gave up 1 base and V 6 bases, and 9 bases lay outside the gene matches. CDR1 and CDR2 (germline): SNHLY, FYNNEI. The CDR3 extends over 16 amino acids. The CDR3 DNA is TGTGCCAGCAGAAGGGGACAGGGTACGGGGAACACTGAAGCTTTCTTT. This translates into CASRRGQGTGNTEAFF.

This chain connects TRBV19 to TRBJ1-6, with D perhaps matching TRBD1 (5 bases). CDR3 size: 15 residues. Deletions cut 3 bases from V and 5 bases from J, with 11 bases between. CDR1 is LNHDA and CDR2 is SQIVND in the germline V gene (reference sequence). The CDR3 here is CASSIIGGHNSPLHF. CDR3 DNA sequence: TGTGCCAGTAGTATCATCGGGGGTCATAATTCACCCCTCCACTTT.

Remarks on this clone: Different DNA sequences within this sample yield the same CDR3. The chain employs TRBV4-1 and TRBJ1-1; TRBD1 is a possible D gene (5 bases). The CDR3 is made up of 12 amino acids. V was clipped by 4 bases and J by 5 bases, with 8 bases between them. From germline, CDR1 is MGHRA and CDR2 YSYEKL. CDR3 sequence (DNA): TGCGCCAGCAGCCCCGGGGGGACTGAAGCTTTCTTT. Protein product: CASSPGGTEAFF.

The CDR3 coding sequence is TGCGCCAGCAGCGCGGACACTGCCTCTGGAAACACCATATATTTT. Translated, it gives CASSADTASGNTIYF. The chain uses TRBV5-1 and TRBJ1-3, with a tentative D call TRBD1 (5 bases). The CDR3 length is 15 residues. Germline CDR1 is SGHRS and CDR2 is YFSETQ. V lost 4 bases and J lost 0, with 11 bases in between.

This chain joins TRBV29-1 and TRBJ2-2; 8 bases are shared with TRBD1. The CDR3 covers 14 residues. Trimming cost V 7 bases and J 4 bases; bases outside gene matches: 8. The germline V gene has CDR1 SQVTM and CDR2 ANQGSEA. CDR3 protein: CSAYRGSSTGELFF. The CDR3 DNA sequence: TGCAGCGCTTACAGGGGGTCGAGCACCGGGGAGCTGTTTTTT.